These 21 T cell receptor beta chains originate from one sample sequenced in a study of blood T cells in healthy people across ages. A J-beta primer mix and a sample-barcoded 5' primer were used in a second PCR of roughly 6 to 11 cycles. Each CDR3 protein is one row after TCRdb ran MiXCR on the 5' RACE reads. The data contain around 900,000 distinct CDR3 sequences, about 51% of them singletons. Material for sequencing was blood. The receptors were gathered from an older woman in good health.

This clonotype was counted only a few times. V usage is TRBV3-1 and J usage is TRBJ1-2, with TRBD1 as a possible D gene (5 bases). With 4 bases removed from V and 5 bases from J, the gap between germline ends came to 17 bases. Germline CDR1 LGHDT, CDR2 YNNKEL (reference sequence). This CDR3 spans 15 amino acids. The CDR3 nucleotides read TGTGCCAGCAGCCTCTCGATAGGGGACGGTTATGGCTACACCTTC. This sequence encodes CASSLSIGDGYGYTF.

V gene TRBV5-6 combines with J gene TRBJ2-3, with a weak D call TRBD2 (5 bases). V shed 3 bases and J shed 7 bases, with 6 bases lying between them. CDR1 SGHDT and CDR2 YYEEEE come from the germline V gene. This CDR3 comprises 11 residues. CDR3 amino acids: CASSWENTQYF. CDR3 DNA: TGTGCCAGCAGCTGGGAGAATACGCAGTATTTT.

This clonotype was found a few times. The chain joins TRBV7-2 to TRBJ2-5; 9 bases align to TRBD2. The CDR3 consists of 18 residues. Per germline, CDR1 SGHTA and CDR2 FQGNSA. Germline trimming cut 5 bases from V and 11 bases from J; bases unmatched to any gene: 24. CDR3 coding DNA: TGTGCCAGCAGCGTTAGCCCCAGGGGACTAGCAATAAACAATGAGCAGTACTTC. Translated: CASSVSPRGLAINNEQYF.

The chain recombines TRBV11-2 with TRBJ2-5; TRBD2 is a possible D gene (5 bases). Germline CDR1 and CDR2: SGHAT and FQNNGV. CDR3 size: 11 residues. Trimming took off 5 bases at V and 11 bases at J, with 12 bases between the two ends. The CDR3 DNA reads TGTGCCAGCAGCATACCAAGGGAGCAGTACTTC. Translating gives CASSIPREQYF.

The chain uses TRBV29-1 and TRBJ2-5; TRBD1 aligns across 9 bases. J lost 11 bases, V lost 6 bases, and 16 bases had no gene match. The CDR3 runs 14 residues. The germline V gene has CDR1 SQVTM and CDR2 ANQGSEA. The CDR3 DNA sequence: TGCAGCGTCAGGGACAGGGTCCCCTACAATGAGCAGTACTTC. Its protein is CSVRDRVPYNEQYF.

The rearrangement links TRBV20-1 to TRBJ2-5, with 7 bases identical to TRBD2. The germline CDR1 and CDR2 sequences are DFQATT and SNEGSKA (reference sequence). The CDR3 runs 13 residues. V shed 5 bases, J shed 2 bases, and the junction held 5 bases outside the gene matches. This CDR3 is CSAWTRRQETQYF. CDR3 DNA sequence: TGCAGTGCTTGGACTAGGCGACAAGAGACCCAGTACTTC.

In this sample, this clonotype turned up a few times. This chain links TRBV27 with TRBJ2-7; D gene uncertain. The CDR3 loop spans 13 amino acids. Per germline, CDR1 MNHEY and CDR2 SMNVEV (reference sequence). The V end was cut by 2 bases, the J end by 5 bases, with 10 bases between. CDR3: CASSLLTSDEQYF. DNA of the CDR3: TGTGCCAGCAGTTTACTTACATCGGACGAGCAGTACTTC.

The chain couples TRBV28 to TRBJ2-7; 9 positions match TRBD1. The junction had 10 bases not matched to a gene; V was cut back by 5 bases and J by 2 bases. Germline CDR1 and CDR2: MDHEN and SYDVKM. This CDR3 is 16 amino acids long. The CDR3 sequence is CASSTPGTGKAYEQYF. The CDR3, as DNA: TGTGCCAGCAGTACCCCTGGGACAGGGAAGGCCTACGAGCAGTACTTC.

The chain employs TRBV7-9 and TRBJ2-2, with D unresolved. Trimming took off 0 bases at V and 2 bases at J, with 7 bases between the two ends. CDR1 is SEHNR, CDR2 FQNEAQ, per germline (reference sequence). CDR3 length: 15 amino acids. CDR3 nucleotides: TGTGCCAGCAGCTTAGCACTACTAAACACCGGGGAGCTGTTTTTT. Residues: CASSLALLNTGELFF.

The V gene is TRBV27, the J gene TRBJ2-1; 7 nucleotides agree with TRBD2. This CDR3 comprises 16 residues. Per germline, CDR1 MNHEY and CDR2 SMNVEV (reference sequence). The ends lost 5 bases at V and 10 bases at J; junction bases unmatched: 17. The CDR3 DNA sequence: TGTGCCAGCAGTCCATCTAGCGGCCCGATCCAAAGCGAGCAGTTCTTC. This translates into CASSPSSGPIQSEQFF.

This clonotype was seen only a few times. This chain connects TRBV20-1 to TRBJ2-5; 7 nucleotides align to TRBD2. Germline V gene data show CDR1 as DFQATT and CDR2 as SNEGSKA (reference sequence). The CDR3 length is 13 residues. J lost 4 bases, V lost 3 bases, and 5 bases had no gene match. Written as DNA, the CDR3 is TGCAGTGCTAGGTTCCCGGGGGGAGAGACCCAGTACTTC. Translating it yields CSARFPGGETQYF.

The CDR3 reads CASSSGSGLYNEQYF. As DNA, the CDR3 is TGTGCCAGCAGCTCGGGTAGCGGATTATACAATGAGCAGTACTTC. The J gene is TRBJ2-5, the V gene TRBV13; weak D call: TRBD2 (6 bases). V was cut by 4 bases and J by 11 bases, with 23 bases left in between. CDR3 length: 15 amino acids. The V gene's germline CDR1 is PRHDT and CDR2 FYEKMQ (reference sequence). Filled out from reference TRBV13 and TRBJ2-5, the complete variable domain reads AAGVIQSPRHLIKEKRETATLKCYPIPRHDTVYWYQQGPGQDPQFLISFYEKMQSDKGSIPDRFSAQQFSDYHSELNMSSLELGDSALYFCASSSGSGLYNEQYFGPGTRLLVL.

The genes are TRBV27 and TRBJ2-5; 10 nucleotides agree with TRBD2. The J segment lost 5 bases and the V segment lost 10 bases, leaving 13 bases of the junction unmatched. The CDR3 is made up of 15 amino acids. Germline V lookup: CDR1 MNHEY, CDR2 SMNVEV (reference sequence). The CDR3 DNA follows: TGTGCCACCAGAGGGGCTAGCGGGAGACCCGAGACCCAGTACTTC. It yields the protein CATRGASGRPETQYF.

This chain connects TRBV27 to TRBJ1-5; maybe TRBD1 (6 bases). V was pared by 6 bases and J by 0 bases, with 15 bases between. The CDR3 contains 16 residues. CDR1 and CDR2 (germline): MNHEY, SMNVEV (reference sequence). CDR3 residues: CASRPGEGYSNQPQHF. The CDR3, as DNA: TGTGCCAGCAGGCCAGGGGAGGGATATAGCAATCAGCCCCAGCATTTT.

This clonotype has more than one count but fewer than ten. The chain couples TRBV14 to TRBJ2-3; D is possibly TRBD1 (5 bases). Germline-derived CDR1 and CDR2 are SGHDN and FVKESK. The CDR3 is 15 residues long. Trimming took off 2 bases at V and 3 bases at J, with 12 bases between the two ends. The CDR3 coding sequence is TGTGCCAGCAGCCAAAGGGGCGCGAGGACAGATACGCAGTATTTT. Translated, it gives CASSQRGARTDTQYF.

The chain's CDR3 is CASSPLGGITDTQYF. The DNA for the CDR3 is TGCGCCAGCAGTCCATTGGGGGGGATCACAGATACGCAGTATTTT. This rearrangement joins TRBV10-2 to TRBJ2-3; TRBD2 matches at 7 bases. This CDR3 is 15 amino acids long. Germline trimming cut 5 bases from V and 2 bases from J; bases unmatched to any gene: 7. CDR1 WSHSY and CDR2 SAAADI come from the germline V gene.

There are a few counts of this clonotype. The CDR3 here is CASRPPLRAPRADTQYF. The DNA of the CDR3 is TGTGCCAGCAGACCTCCTCTGAGGGCCCCTCGGGCAGATACGCAGTATTTT. The rearrangement uses TRBV27 and TRBJ2-3; TRBD2 might be the D (5 bases). Germline V gene data show CDR1 as MNHEY and CDR2 as SMNVEV (reference sequence). V was shortened by 6 bases and J by 4 bases, with 23 bases between the two germline ends. CDR3 length: 17 residues.

This clonotype was observed a few times. The chain couples TRBV6-6 to TRBJ1-2; a possible D gene is TRBD1 (6 bases). Germline V lookup: CDR1 MNHNY, CDR2 SVGAGI (reference sequence). V gave up 2 bases and J gave up 5 bases, with 6 bases separating them. This CDR3 region has 12 residues. Here the CDR3 DNA reads TGTGCCAGCAGTTACGGACAGTATGGCTACACCTTC. This translates into CASSYGQYGYTF.

The chain combines TRBV10-3 with TRBJ1-5; TRBD1 is a possible D gene (6 bases). V dropped 4 bases and J dropped 4 bases, with 8 bases sitting between them. CDR1 ENHRY and CDR2 SYGVKD come from the germline V gene. This CDR3 spans 13 amino acids. In nucleotides, the CDR3 is TGTGCCATCAGTGTACAGGGTAATCAGCCCCAGCATTTT. Translated, it gives CAISVQGNQPQHF.

There are a few counts of this clonotype. J is TRBJ2-5 and V is TRBV29-1; TRBD2 agrees at 12 bases. The germline CDR1 and CDR2 sequences are SQVTM and ANQGSEA. The length of the CDR3 is 15 residues. The J segment lost 4 bases and the V segment lost 3 bases, leaving 6 bases of the junction unmatched. The CDR3 loop reads CSVDGLAGGRETQYF. In DNA form, the CDR3 reads TGCAGCGTTGATGGTCTAGCGGGAGGGCGAGAGACCCAGTACTTC.

Note on this clonotype: Lacking the conserved final phenylalanine or tryptophan, this CDR3 likely reflects a read error. The chain joins TRBV5-1 to TRBJ2-1; TRBD1 aligns across 7 bases. TRBJ2-7 explains the end of the DNA better; the J call may be wrong. The CDR3 is 14 residues long. CDR1 SGHRS and CDR2 YFSETQ come from the germline V gene. The CDR3 spells CASRQETGSYEQYL. CDR3 sequence (DNA): TGCGCCAGCAGACAAGAGACAGGGTCCTACGAGCAGTACTTA.